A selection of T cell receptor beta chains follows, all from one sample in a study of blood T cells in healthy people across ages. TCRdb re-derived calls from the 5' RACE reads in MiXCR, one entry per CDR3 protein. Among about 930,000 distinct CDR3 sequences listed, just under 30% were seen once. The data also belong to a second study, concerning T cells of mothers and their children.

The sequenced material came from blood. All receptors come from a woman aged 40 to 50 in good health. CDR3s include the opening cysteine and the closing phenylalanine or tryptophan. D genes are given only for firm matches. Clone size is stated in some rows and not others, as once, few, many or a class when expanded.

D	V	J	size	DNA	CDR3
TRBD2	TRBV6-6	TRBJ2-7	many	TGTGCCAGCCGGCCCCCCTCTAGCGGGGGAACCTACGAGCAGTACTTC	CASRPPSSGGTYEQYF
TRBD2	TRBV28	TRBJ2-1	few	TGTGCCAGCAGGATCGGGACTAGCGGAACCTACAATGAGCAGTTCTTC	CASRIGTSGTYNEQFF
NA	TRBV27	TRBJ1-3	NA	TGTGCCAGCAGTTTAAAGGGACGTGGAAACACCATATATTTT	CASSLKGRGNTIYF
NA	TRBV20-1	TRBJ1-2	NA	TGCAGTGCTAGAGGCTATTCTAACTATGGCTACACCTTC	CSARGYSNYGYTF
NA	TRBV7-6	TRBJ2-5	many	TGTGCCAGCAGCTCGAAGAATAGCCCCTGGGACCGAGAGACCCAGTACTTC	CASSSKNSPWDRETQYF
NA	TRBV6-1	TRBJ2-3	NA	TGTGCCAGCAGAAATGTTGGAACAAAGACTAGCACAGATACGCAGTATTTT	CASRNVGTKTSTDTQYF
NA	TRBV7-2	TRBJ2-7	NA	TGTGCCAGCAGCTTGGAGTTTACAATGGGCGATGAGCAGTACTTC	CASSLEFTMGDEQYF
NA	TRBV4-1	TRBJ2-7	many	TGCGCCAGCAGCCAAGGAGACAGCACCTACGAGCAGTACTTC	CASSQGDSTYEQYF
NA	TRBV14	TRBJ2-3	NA	TGTGCCAGCAGCCAAAGGGTTGGGGGGTCCACAGATACGCAGTATTTT	CASSQRVGGSTDTQYF
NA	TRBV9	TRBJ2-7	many	TGTGCCAGCAGCGCCGGGCCGGCTAGCGACGAGCAGTACTTC	CASSAGPASDEQYF
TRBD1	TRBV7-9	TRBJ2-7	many	TGTGCCAGCATCCAATCGACAGGGGGCCCCTACGAGCAGTACTTC	CASIQSTGGPYEQYF
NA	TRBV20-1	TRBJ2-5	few	TGCAGTGCTACTACGGGGGCCTACCAAGAGACCCAGTACTTC	CSATTGAYQETQYF
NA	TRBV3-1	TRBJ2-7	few	TGTGCCAGCAGCCAAGACTATCAGGGCTCCTACGAGCAGTACTTC	CASSQDYQGSYEQYF
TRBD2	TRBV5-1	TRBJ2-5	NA	TGCGCCAGCAGCTTCAAACTAGCGGGGGCCTCAGAGACCCAGTACTTC	CASSFKLAGASETQYF
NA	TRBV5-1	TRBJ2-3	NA	TGCGCCAGCAGCTTGGGTGGGGCCCGGTTTAGCGTTTCACACACAGATACGCAGTATTTT	CASSLGGARFSVSHTDTQYF
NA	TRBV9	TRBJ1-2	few	TGTGCCAGCAGCGTAGCACTGGGGGCCTATGGCTACACCTTC	CASSVALGAYGYTF
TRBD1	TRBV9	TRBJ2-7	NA	TGTGCCAGCAGCGTATCAACCGGGACAGGGTTACACGAGCAGTACTTC	CASSVSTGTGLHEQYF
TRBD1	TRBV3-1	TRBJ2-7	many	TGTGCCAGCAGCCAAGATGTGGGACAGGGGGCCTACGAGCAGTACTTC	CASSQDVGQGAYEQYF
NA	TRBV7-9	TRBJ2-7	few	TGTGCCAGCAGCTTAGCGACATCCGGTACCTACGAGCAGTACTTC	CASSLATSGTYEQYF
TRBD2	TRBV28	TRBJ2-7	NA	TGTGCCAGCAGGCCCCCCCGGGGGGTTACCTACGAGCAGTACTTC	CASRPPRGVTYEQYF
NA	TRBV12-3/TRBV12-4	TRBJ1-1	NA	TGTGCCAGCAGTTTCACAGGGACCCCGAACACTGAAGCTTTCTTT	CASSFTGTPNTEAFF
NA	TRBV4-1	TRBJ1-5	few	TGCGCCAGCAGCCACCGCCACACAGGGAAGGTCAATCAGCCCCAGCATTTT	CASSHRHTGKVNQPQHF
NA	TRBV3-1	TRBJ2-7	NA	TGTGCCAGCAGCTTTTTAATAGGGGGGTTTTCCTACGAGCAGTACTTC	CASSFLIGGFSYEQYF
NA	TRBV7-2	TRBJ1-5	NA	TGTGCCAGCAGCTTAAGGGCAGGGGATCAGCCCCAGCATTTT	CASSLRAGDQPQHF
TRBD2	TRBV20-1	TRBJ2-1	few	TGCAGTGCGGACCATGGGGAGGGCTCCTACAATGAGCAGTTCTTC	CSADHGEGSYNEQFF
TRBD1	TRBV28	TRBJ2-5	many	TGTGCCAGCAGTTTAGGACAGGGGGGTAAAGAGACCCAGTACTTC	CASSLGQGGKETQYF
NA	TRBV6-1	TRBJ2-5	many	TGTGCCAGCAGTGATGTGCCATCGCGGACCCAGTACTTC	CASSDVPSRTQYF
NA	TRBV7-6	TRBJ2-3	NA	TGTGCCAGCAGCGTACAGATGGGGGATACGCAGTATTTT	CASSVQMGDTQYF
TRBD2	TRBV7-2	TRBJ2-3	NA	TGTGCCAGCAGCCGATCTAGCGGGAGCATAGATACGCAGTATTTT	CASSRSSGSIDTQYF
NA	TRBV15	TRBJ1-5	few	TGTGCCACCAGCAGAGAACAGTGGGGCTTAAGTGTCCAGCATTTT	CATSREQWGLSVQHF
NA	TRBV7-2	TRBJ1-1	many	TGTGCCAGCAGCCTACAGGGTCGGGGCACTGAAGCTTTCTTT	CASSLQGRGTEAFF
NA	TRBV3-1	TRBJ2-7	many	TGTGCCAGCAGCCAAGCAGGGGATCGCTACGAGCAGTACTTC	CASSQAGDRYEQYF
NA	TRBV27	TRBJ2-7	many	TGTGCCAGCAGTTTATCACATGGGCGGACCTCCTACGAGCAGTACTTC	CASSLSHGRTSYEQYF
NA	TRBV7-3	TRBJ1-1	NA	TGTGCCAGCAGCCCCCAGGGAGGTTTCACTGAAGCTTTCTTT	CASSPQGGFTEAFF
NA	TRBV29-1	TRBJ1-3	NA	TGCAGCGTTGACGACCAACAGGGAAACACCATATATTTT	CSVDDQQGNTIYF
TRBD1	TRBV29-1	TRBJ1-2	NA	TGCAGCGTTGCCGGGACAGGGAGATATGGCTACACCTTC	CSVAGTGRYGYTF
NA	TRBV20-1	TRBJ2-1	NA	TGCAGTGCTAGAGGAGAGATCAATGAGCAGTTCTTC	CSARGEINEQFF
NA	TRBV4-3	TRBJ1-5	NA	TGCGCCAGCAGCCAAGATCACAGGCACAATCAGCCCCAGCATTTT	CASSQDHRHNQPQHF
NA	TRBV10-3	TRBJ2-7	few	TGTGCCATCAGTGAGTTCCTGACTAGAGACGACTCCTACGAGCAGTACTTC	CAISEFLTRDDSYEQYF
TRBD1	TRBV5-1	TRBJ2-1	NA	TGCGCCAGCAGCCCCCACGGACAGGGTAGTTTGCAGTTCTTC	CASSPHGQGSLQFF
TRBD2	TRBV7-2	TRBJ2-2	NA	TGTGCCAGCAGCTTAGCCCTGCTAGCGGGGACGAACACCGGGGAGCTGTTTTTT	CASSLALLAGTNTGELFF
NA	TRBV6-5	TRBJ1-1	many	TGTGCCTCCCAGGTCGCCGGCAACACTGAAGCTTTCTTT	CASQVAGNTEAFF
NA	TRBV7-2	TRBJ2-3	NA	TGTGCCAGCAGCTTAGCGAGACCGCGCACAGATACGCAGTATTTT	CASSLARPRTDTQYF
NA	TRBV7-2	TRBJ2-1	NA	TGTGCCAGCAACTCAGCTGGAGTCTACAATGAGCAGTTCTTC	CASNSAGVYNEQFF
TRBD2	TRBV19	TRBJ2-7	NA	TGTGCCAGTAGTATAGGTAGCGGGGTTACCTACGAGCAGTACTTC	CASSIGSGVTYEQYF
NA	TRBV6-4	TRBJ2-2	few	TGTGCCAGCAGTGAACGATGGATTGCGGGTTCGAACACCGGGGAGCTGTTTTTT	CASSERWIAGSNTGELFF
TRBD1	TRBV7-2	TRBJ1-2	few	TGTGCCAGCAGCTGGACAGGGGGCTCTAACTATGGCTACACCTTC	CASSWTGGSNYGYTF
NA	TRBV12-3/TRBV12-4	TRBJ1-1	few	TGTGCCAGCAGTTTTGAGCCAGGCCTAAACACTGAAGCTTTCTTT	CASSFEPGLNTEAFF
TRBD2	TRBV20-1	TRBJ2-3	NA	TGCAGTCCCGGGACTAGCGGTGCAGATACGCAGTATTTT	CSPGTSGADTQYF
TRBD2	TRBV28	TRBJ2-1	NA	TGTGCCAGCAGTTTACCCCGGGCTAGCGGGGCGAGTAACAATGAGCAGTTCTTC	CASSLPRASGASNNEQFF
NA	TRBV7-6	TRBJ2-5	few	TGTGCCAGCAGCCCCCTAGGGGCCCCCCCGGAGACCCAGTACTTC	CASSPLGAPPETQYF